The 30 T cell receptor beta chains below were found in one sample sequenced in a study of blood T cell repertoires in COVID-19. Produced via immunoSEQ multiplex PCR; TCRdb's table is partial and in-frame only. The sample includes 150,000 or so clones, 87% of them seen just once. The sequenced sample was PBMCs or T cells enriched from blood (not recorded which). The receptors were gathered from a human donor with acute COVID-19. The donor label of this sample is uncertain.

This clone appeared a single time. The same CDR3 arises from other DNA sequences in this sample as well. The CDR3 loop reads CASSHDRGNYGYTF. The CDR3 coding sequence is TGTGCCAGCAGCCACGACCGAGGGAACTATGGCTACACCTTC. This chain uses TRBV4-2 with TRBJ1-2, with unresolved D. CDR3 size: 14 residues. Germline-derived CDR1 and CDR2 are LGHNA and YNFKEQ. The ends were cut back, 3 bases at V and 2 bases at J, with 10 bases in the middle.

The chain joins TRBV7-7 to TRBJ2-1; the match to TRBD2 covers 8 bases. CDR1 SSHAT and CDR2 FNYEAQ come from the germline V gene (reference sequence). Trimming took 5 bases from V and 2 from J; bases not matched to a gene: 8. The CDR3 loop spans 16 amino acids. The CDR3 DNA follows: TGTGCCAGCAGCCCCGACGTCGGGGGGGCCTACAATGAGCAGTTCTTC. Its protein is CASSPDVGGAYNEQFF.

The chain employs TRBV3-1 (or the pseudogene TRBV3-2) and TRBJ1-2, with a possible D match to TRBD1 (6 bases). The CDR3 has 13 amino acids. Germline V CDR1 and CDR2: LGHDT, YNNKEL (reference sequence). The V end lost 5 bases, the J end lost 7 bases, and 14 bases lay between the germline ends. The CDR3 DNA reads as TGTGCCAGCAGCTCACACAGGGCCGGTGGCTACACCTTC. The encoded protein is CASSSHRAGGYTF.

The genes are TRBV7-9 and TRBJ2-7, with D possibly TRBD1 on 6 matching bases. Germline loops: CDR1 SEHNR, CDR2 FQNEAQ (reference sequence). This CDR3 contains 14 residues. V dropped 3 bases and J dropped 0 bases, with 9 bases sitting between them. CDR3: CASSFTGSSYEQYF. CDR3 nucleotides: TGTGCCAGCAGCTTTACAGGGAGCTCCTACGAGCAGTACTTC.

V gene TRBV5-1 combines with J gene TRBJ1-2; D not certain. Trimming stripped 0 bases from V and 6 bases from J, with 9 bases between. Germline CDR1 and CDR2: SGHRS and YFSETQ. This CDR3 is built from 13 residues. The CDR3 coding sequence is TGCGCCAGCAGCTTGGCCAGAACAGATGGCTACACCTTC. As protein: CASSLARTDGYTF.

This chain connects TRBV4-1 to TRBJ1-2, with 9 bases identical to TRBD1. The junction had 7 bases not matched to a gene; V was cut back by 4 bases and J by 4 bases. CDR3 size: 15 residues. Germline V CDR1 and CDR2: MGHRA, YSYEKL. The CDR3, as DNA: TGCGCCAGCAGCCTTTCCGGGACAGGGAGCTATGGCTACACCTTC. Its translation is CASSLSGTGSYGYTF.

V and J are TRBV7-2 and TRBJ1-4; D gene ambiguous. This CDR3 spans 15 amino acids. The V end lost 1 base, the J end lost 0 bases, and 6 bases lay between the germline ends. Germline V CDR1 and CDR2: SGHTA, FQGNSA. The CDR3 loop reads CASSLGTATNEKLFF. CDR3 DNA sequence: TGTGCCAGCAGCTTAGGAACAGCAACTAATGAAAAACTGTTTTTT.

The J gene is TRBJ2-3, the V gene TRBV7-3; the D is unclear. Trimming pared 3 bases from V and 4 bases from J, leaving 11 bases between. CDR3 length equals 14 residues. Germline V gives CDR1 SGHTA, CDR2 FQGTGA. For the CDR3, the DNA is TGTGCCAGCAGCTTGGGCAGAATTTCAGATACGCAGTATTTT. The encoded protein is CASSLGRISDTQYF. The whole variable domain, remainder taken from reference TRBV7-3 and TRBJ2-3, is GAGVSQTPSNKVTEKGKYVELRCDPISGHTALYWYRQSLGQGPEFLIYFQGTGAADDSGLPNDRFFAVRPEGSVSTLKIQRTERGDSAVYLCASSLGRISDTQYFGPGTRLTVL.

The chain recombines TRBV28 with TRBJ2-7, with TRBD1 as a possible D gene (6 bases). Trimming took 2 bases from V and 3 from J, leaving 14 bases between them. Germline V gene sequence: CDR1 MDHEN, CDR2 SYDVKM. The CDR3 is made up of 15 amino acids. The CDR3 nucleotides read TGTGCCAGCAGTTTAATCCAGGGGACCCTCTACGAGCAGTACTTC. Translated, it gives CASSLIQGTLYEQYF.

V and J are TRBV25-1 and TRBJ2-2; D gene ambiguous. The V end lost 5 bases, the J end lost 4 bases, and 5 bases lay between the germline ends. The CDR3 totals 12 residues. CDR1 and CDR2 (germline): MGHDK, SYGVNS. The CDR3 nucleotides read TGTGCCAGCAGTCTATCCACCGGGGAGCTGTTTTTT. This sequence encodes CASSLSTGELFF.

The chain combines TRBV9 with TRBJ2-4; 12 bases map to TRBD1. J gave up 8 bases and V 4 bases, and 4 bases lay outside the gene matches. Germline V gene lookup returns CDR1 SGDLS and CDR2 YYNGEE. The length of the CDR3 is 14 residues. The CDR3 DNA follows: TGTGCCAGCAGCCCGGGACAGGGGGCAGACATTCAGTACTTC. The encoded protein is CASSPGQGADIQYF.

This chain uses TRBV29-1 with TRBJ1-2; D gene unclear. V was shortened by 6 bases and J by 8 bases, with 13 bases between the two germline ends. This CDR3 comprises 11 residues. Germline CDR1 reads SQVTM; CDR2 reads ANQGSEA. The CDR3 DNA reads TGCAGCGTACCTGTTGTAGAGGGCTACACCTTC. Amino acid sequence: CSVPVVEGYTF.

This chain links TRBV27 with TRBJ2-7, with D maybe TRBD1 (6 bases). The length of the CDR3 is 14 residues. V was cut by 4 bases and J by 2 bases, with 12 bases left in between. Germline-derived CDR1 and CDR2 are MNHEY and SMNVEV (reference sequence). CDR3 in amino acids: CASSSPGQTYEQYF. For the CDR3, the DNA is TGTGCCAGCAGTTCGCCAGGACAGACCTACGAGCAGTACTTC.

The chain's CDR3 is CSARGSYGYTF. CDR3 DNA: TGCAGTGCCAGGGGATCCTATGGCTACACCTTC. The chain carries TRBV20-1 and TRBJ1-2, with D possibly TRBD1 on 6 matching bases. Trimming shortened V by 6 bases and J by 4 bases, and 9 bases separated the two germline ends. The CDR3 is made up of 11 amino acids. Germline V gene sequence: CDR1 DFQATT, CDR2 SNEGSKA (reference sequence).

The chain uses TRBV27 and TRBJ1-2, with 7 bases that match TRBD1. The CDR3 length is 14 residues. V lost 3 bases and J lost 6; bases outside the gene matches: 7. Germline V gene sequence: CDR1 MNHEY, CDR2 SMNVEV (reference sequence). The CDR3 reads CASSFSGGSDGYTF. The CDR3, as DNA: TGTGCCAGCAGTTTCTCAGGGGGAAGCGATGGCTACACCTTC.

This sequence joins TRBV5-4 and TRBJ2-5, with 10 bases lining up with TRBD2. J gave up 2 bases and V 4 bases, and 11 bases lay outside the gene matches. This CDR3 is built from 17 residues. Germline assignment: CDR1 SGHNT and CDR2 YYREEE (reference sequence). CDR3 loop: CASSRRASGGHQETQYF. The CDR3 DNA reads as TGTGCCAGCAGCCGGCGCGCTAGCGGGGGACATCAAGAGACCCAGTACTTC.

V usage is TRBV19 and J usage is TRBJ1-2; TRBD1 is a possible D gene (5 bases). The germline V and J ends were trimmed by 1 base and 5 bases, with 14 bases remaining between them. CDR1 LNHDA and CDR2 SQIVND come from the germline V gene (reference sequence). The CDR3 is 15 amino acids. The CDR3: CASSIAPQGGYGYTF. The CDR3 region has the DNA TGTGCCAGTAGTATAGCCCCGCAGGGAGGGTATGGCTACACCTTC.

The DNA for the CDR3 is TGTGCCAGCAGCCAGGGAGGGTATGGGAGGGAAACGCAGTATTTT. This sequence encodes CASSQGGYGRETQYF. V usage is TRBV7-9 and J usage is TRBJ2-3, with 7 nucleotides matching TRBD2. Germline V gene sequence: CDR1 SEHNR, CDR2 FQNEAQ (reference sequence). The V and J ends lost 5 bases and 9 bases, in that order; junction bases with no gene match: 14. The CDR3 sequence is 15 residues long.

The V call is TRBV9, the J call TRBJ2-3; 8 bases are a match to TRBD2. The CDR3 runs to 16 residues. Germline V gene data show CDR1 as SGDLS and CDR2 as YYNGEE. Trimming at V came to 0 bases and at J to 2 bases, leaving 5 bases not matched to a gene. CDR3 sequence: CASSVDGGAFTDTQYF. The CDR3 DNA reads TGTGCCAGCAGCGTAGACGGGGGGGCATTCACAGATACGCAGTATTTT.

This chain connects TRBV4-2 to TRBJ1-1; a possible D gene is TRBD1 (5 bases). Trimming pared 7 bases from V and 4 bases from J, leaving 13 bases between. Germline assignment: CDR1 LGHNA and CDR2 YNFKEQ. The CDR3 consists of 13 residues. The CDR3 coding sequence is TGTGCCAGCACCCCAGGGTTGGGCACTGAAGCTTTCTTT. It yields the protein CASTPGLGTEAFF.

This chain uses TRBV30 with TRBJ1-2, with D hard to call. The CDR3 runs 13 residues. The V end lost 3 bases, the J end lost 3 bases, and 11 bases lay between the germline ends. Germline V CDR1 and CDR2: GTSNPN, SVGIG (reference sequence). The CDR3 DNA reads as TGTGCCTGGAGGCCCGGTGCCCACTATGGCTACACCTTC. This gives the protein CAWRPGAHYGYTF.

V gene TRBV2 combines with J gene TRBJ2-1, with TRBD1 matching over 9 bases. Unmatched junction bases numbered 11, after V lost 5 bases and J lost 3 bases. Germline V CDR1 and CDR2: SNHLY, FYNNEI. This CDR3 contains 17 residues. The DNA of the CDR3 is TGTGCCAGCAGTCGTCCCGGGACAGGGCTAAGCTACAATGAGCAGTTCTTC. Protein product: CASSRPGTGLSYNEQFF.

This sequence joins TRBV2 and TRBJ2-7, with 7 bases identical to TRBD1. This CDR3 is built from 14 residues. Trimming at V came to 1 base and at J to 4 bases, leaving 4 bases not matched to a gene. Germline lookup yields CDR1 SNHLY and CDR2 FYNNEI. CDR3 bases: TGTGCCAGCAGTGAAGACAGGGGAACGTACGAGCAGTACTTC. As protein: CASSEDRGTYEQYF.

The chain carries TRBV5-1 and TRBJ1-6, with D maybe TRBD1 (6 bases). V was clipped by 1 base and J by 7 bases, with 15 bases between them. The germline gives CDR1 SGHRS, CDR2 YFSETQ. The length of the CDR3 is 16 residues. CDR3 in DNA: TGCGCCAGCAGCTTGTATTCAGGGGAGAGCAATTCACCCCTCCACTTT. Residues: CASSLYSGESNSPLHF.

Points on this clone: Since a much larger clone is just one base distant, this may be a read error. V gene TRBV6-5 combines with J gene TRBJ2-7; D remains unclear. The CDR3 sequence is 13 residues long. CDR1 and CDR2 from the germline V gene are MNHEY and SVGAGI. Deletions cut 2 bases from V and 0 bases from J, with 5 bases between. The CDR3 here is CASSYRSSYEQYF. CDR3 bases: TGTGCCAGCAGTTACCGGAGCTCCTACGAGCAGTACTTC.

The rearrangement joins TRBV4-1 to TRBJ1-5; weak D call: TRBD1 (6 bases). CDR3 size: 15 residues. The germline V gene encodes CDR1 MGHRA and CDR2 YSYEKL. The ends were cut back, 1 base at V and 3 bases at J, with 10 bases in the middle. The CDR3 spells CASSQGGDTNQPQHF. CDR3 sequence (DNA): TGCGCCAGCAGCCAAGGAGGGGACACCAATCAGCCCCAGCATTTT.

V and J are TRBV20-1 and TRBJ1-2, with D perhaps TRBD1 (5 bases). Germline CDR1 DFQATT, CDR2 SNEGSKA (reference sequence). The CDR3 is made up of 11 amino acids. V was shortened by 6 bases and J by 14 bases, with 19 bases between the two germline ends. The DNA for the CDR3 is TGCAGTGCCCCGGGCCCTCAGGGAAAGACCTTC. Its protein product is CSAPGPQGKTF.

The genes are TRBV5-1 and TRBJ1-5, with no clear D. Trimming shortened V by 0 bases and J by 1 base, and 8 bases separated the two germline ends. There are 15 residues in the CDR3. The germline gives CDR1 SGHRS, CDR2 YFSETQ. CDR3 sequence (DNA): TGCGCCAGCAGCTTGGAACAGTTCAGCAATCAGCCCCAGCATTTT. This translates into CASSLEQFSNQPQHF.

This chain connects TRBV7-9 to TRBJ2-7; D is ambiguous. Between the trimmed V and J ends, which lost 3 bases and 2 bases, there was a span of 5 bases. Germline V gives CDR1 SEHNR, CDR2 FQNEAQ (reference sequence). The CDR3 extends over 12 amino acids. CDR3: CASSFSTYEQYF. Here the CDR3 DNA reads TGTGCCAGCAGCTTTAGTACCTACGAGCAGTACTTC. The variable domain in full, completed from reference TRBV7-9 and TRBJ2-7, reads DTGVSQNPRHKITKRGQNVTFRCDPISEHNRLYWYRQTLGQGPEFLTYFQNEAQLEKSRLLSDRFSAERPKGSFSTLEIQRTEQGDSAMYLCASSFSTYEQYFGPGTRLTVT.

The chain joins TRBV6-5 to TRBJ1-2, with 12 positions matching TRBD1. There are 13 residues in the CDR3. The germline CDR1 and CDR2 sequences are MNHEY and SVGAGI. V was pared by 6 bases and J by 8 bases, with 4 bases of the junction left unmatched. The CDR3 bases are TGTGCCAGCAGGGGGACAGGGGGCCGGGGCTACACCTTC. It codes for CASRGTGGRGYTF.